The entry below gives a single TCR beta chain sequence along with its context. The table came from immunoSEQ multiplex PCR; TCRdb's copy has only in-frame clones and leaves some out. The table shows 180,000 or so clones, with over 70% occurring only once. The length of the CDR3 is 14 residues. The germline V gene encodes CDR1 SQVTM and CDR2 ANQGSEA. Trimming pared 2 bases from V and 6 bases from J, leaving 17 bases between. The data originate from a study of blood T cell repertoires in COVID-19. At the level of the study: The origin of the acute and convalescent COVID-19 samples was the United States, Italy and Spain.

This chain links TRBV29-1 with TRBJ2-7; D possibly corresponds to TRBD2 (6 bases). The source material was PBMCs or T cells enriched from blood (not recorded which). This sequence was found in a man in his fifties or sixties who had been exposed to COVID-19. CDR3 nucleotides: TGCAGCGTTGAAATCCTCCCAGGGAGGCCCGAGCAGTACTTC. Protein sequence: CSVEILPGRPEQYF.